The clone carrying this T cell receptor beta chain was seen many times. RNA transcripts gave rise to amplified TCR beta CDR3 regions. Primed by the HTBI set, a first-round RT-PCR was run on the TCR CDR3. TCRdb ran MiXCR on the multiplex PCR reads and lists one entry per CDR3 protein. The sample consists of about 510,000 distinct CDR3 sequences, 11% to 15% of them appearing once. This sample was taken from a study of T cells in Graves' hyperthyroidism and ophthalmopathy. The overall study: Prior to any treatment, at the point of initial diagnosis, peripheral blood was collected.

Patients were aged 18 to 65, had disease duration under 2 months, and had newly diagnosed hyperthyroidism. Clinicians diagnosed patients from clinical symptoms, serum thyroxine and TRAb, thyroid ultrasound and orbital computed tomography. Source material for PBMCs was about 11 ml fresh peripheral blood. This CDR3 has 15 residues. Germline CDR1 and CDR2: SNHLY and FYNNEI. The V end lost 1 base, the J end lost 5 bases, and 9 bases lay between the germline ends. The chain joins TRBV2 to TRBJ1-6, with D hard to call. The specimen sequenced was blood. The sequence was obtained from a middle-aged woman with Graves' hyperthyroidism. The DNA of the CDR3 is TGTGCCAGCAGTGAAGGGGGTAGGAATAATTCACCCCTCCACTTT. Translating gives CASSEGGRNNSPLHF.